This T cell receptor beta chain was sequenced for a study of shared T cell receptors in the human thymus. Clones were sequenced by immunoSEQ multiplex PCR, and TCRdb holds only the in-frame ones, with some missing. The sample includes 550,000 to 800,000 clones, over 75% of them seen just once. The CDR3 loop spans 18 amino acids. V shed 7 bases, J shed 0 bases, and the junction held 17 bases outside the gene matches. Germline values: CDR1 LGHNT, CDR2 FRNRAP. The sample was also reused in another study, on human thymus T cells. That report adds: Corrective heart surgery yielded resections, and these provided the thymus tissue.

The chain couples TRBV12-5 to TRBJ1-1, with TRBD1 identical over 7 bases. This TCR derives from a girl under three years old with a congenital heart defect. The specimen was thymocytes. The CDR3 reads CASAKLTDRERMNTEAFF. Here the CDR3 DNA reads TGTGCTAGTGCCAAATTGACAGACAGGGAGCGGATGAACACTGAAGCTTTCTTT.